Shown below are 13 T cell receptor beta chains from a single sample sequenced in a study of blood T cell repertoires in COVID-19. Some clones are missing from TCRdb's copy, which holds only in-frame ones; the method was immunoSEQ multiplex PCR. This sample carries under 85,000 clones, 85% to 90% of them seen once, and the ten largest clones take approximately 19%. Sequencing used peripheral blood. The source of these receptors is an elderly man in a cohort sampled during active COVID-19.

The rearrangement uses TRBV3-1 (or the pseudogene TRBV3-2) and TRBJ2-1, with TRBD1 identical over 9 bases. The length of the CDR3 is 15 residues. CDR1 is LGHDT and CDR2 is YNNKEL in the germline V gene (reference sequence). Germline trimming cut 4 bases from V and 9 bases from J; bases unmatched to any gene: 10. DNA of the CDR3: TGTGCCAGCAGCCCCCAGGACAGGGGAATATTTGAGCAGTTCTTC. Translated, it gives CASSPQDRGIFEQFF.

V is TRBV5-4 and J is TRBJ2-3; the match to TRBD2 covers 12 bases. CDR3 length equals 18 residues. CDR1 is SGHNT, CDR2 YYREEE, per germline (reference sequence). The V and J ends lost 0 bases and 2 bases, in that order; junction bases with no gene match: 7. This chain's CDR3 is CASSLAALAGGFTDTQYF. DNA of the CDR3: TGTGCCAGCAGCTTGGCGGCACTAGCGGGGGGCTTCACAGATACGCAGTATTTT.

CDR3 in amino acids: CATSGITGTDTYNEQFF. In nucleotides, the CDR3 is TGTGCCACCAGTGGCATTACCGGGACAGATACATACAATGAGCAGTTCTTC. The V gene is TRBV24-1, the J gene TRBJ2-1, with TRBD1 matching 7 bases. Trimming cost V 5 bases and J 4 bases; bases outside gene matches: 13. Germline values: CDR1 KGHDR, CDR2 SFDVKD. This CDR3 is built from 17 residues.

The genes are TRBV27 and TRBJ2-4, with TRBD1 identical over 8 bases. CDR1 and CDR2 (germline): MNHEY, SMNVEV (reference sequence). Losses at the gene ends were 6 bases for V and 15 bases for J; bases not matched to a gene: 7. The CDR3 is made up of 11 amino acids. For the CDR3, the DNA is TGTGCCAGCAGCGACAGGGGCTTTTGGTACTTC. Amino acids: CASSDRGFWYF.

A word on this clone: Other DNA sequences within the sample encode an identical CDR3. The rearrangement links TRBV6-1 to TRBJ2-1; TRBD2 is a possible D gene (6 bases). This CDR3 is 14 amino acids long. CDR1 MNHNS and CDR2 SASEGT come from the germline V gene. The V end was cut by 1 base, the J end by 4 bases, with 8 bases between. CDR3 region: CASSEVAAYNEQFF. Here the CDR3 DNA reads TGTGCCAGCAGTGAAGTAGCGGCATACAATGAGCAGTTCTTC.

The chain has TRBV7-2 and TRBJ2-3, with 7 bases that match TRBD2. This CDR3 has 15 amino acids. CDR1 is SGHTA and CDR2 is FQGNSA in the germline V gene. After removal of 3 bases from V and 1 base from J, the junction contained 4 bases not matched to a gene. CDR3 DNA: TGTGCCAGCAGCTTGGGGGACTACGGCACAGATACGCAGTATTTT. Amino acid sequence: CASSLGDYGTDTQYF.

The CDR3 here is CATSERQGSYNEQFF. In nucleotides, the CDR3 is TGTGCCACCAGTGAAAGACAGGGCTCCTACAATGAGCAGTTCTTC. The V call is TRBV24-1, the J call TRBJ2-1; 7 bases map to TRBD1. The CDR3 spans 15 residues. V shed 4 bases and J 0 bases; nucleotides not matched to a gene: 2. Germline-derived CDR1 and CDR2 are KGHDR and SFDVKD.

This chain joins TRBV5-1 and TRBJ1-2; possibly TRBD1 for D (5 bases). CDR1 and CDR2 (germline): SGHRS, YFSETQ. The CDR3 contains 16 residues. The V end was cut by 0 bases, the J end by 7 bases, with 19 bases between. In DNA form, the CDR3 reads TGCGCCAGCAGCTTGGTCCCGGACACCACGCTAGGTGGCTACACCTTC. The encoded protein is CASSLVPDTTLGGYTF.

The V call is TRBV5-1, the J call TRBJ1-3, with D perhaps matching TRBD1 (5 bases). The ends were cut back, 5 bases at V and 4 bases at J, with 10 bases in the middle. CDR1 and CDR2 (germline): SGHRS, YFSETQ. The CDR3 has 13 amino acids. The CDR3 DNA reads TGCGCCAGCAGTTTCCAGGGCGGAAACACCATATATTTT. It translates to CASSFQGGNTIYF.

This clone was recorded only once. The genes are TRBV7-9 and TRBJ1-4; D is uncertain. The CDR3 covers 18 residues. In germline, CDR1 is SEHNR, CDR2 FQNEAQ (reference sequence). V dropped 0 bases and J dropped 0 bases, with 14 bases sitting between them. CDR3 sequence: CASSLARAGPPTNEKLFF. In DNA form, the CDR3 reads TGTGCCAGCAGCTTAGCGAGGGCAGGCCCTCCAACTAATGAAAAACTGTTTTTT.

This clone has only one observation. The chain carries TRBV25-1 and TRBJ1-2, with D perhaps matching TRBD1 (6 bases). V shed 5 bases and J shed 6 bases, with 13 bases lying between them. Germline CDR1 MGHDK, CDR2 SYGVNS. The CDR3 runs to 13 residues. In DNA form, the CDR3 reads TGTGCCAGCAGTTTTCCTGGGACACATGGCTACACCTTC. Translated, it gives CASSFPGTHGYTF.

This clone was detected only once. The gene calls are TRBV14 and TRBJ2-7; D unresolved. CDR3 length: 12 amino acids. V dropped 3 bases and J dropped 5 bases, with 8 bases sitting between them. Germline CDR1 is SGHDN and CDR2 is FVKESK. The CDR3 protein is CASSQAVNEQYF. DNA for the CDR3: TGTGCCAGCAGCCAGGCTGTGAACGAGCAGTACTTC.

The rearrangement links TRBV9 to TRBJ2-3; 10 nucleotides match TRBD1. The CDR3 totals 14 residues. Germline V CDR1 and CDR2: SGDLS, YYNGEE. V trimming: 4 bases; J trimming: 4 bases; junction bases outside the gene matches: 3. CDR3 protein: CASSRDRGPDTQYF. The CDR3 DNA sequence: TGTGCCAGCAGCAGGGACAGGGGCCCAGATACGCAGTATTTT.